This TCR beta chain was captured by sequencing in a study of identical twins. Through template switching, a universal primer site was introduced, and the cDNA contained unique molecular identifiers. TCRdb passed the 5' RACE reads through MiXCR, listing each CDR3 protein once. The sample lists around 200,000 distinct CDR3 sequences; less than 9.5% were seen once. Trimming left V 5 bases short and J 4 bases short, with 15 bases between. CDR1 LNHNV and CDR2 YYDKDF come from the germline V gene (reference sequence). The CDR3 length is 15 residues. This clonotype was found many times. The antigen remains undetermined. General study results and limits: Its conclusions, products of cross-sectional statistical analysis, did not come from following the same donors. Abundant beta clonotypes from cord blood had fewer insertions, unlike memory repertoires, which showed none.

The chain has TRBV15 and TRBJ1-5; D call uncertain. The receptor's source is a woman aged 18-29 years in good health. Source material: memory (CD45RO+) T cells sorted from blood. CDR3 nucleotides: TGTGCCACCAGCCCAGAACCAACAACGAATCAGCCCCAGCATTTT. It specifies CATSPEPTTNQPQHF.